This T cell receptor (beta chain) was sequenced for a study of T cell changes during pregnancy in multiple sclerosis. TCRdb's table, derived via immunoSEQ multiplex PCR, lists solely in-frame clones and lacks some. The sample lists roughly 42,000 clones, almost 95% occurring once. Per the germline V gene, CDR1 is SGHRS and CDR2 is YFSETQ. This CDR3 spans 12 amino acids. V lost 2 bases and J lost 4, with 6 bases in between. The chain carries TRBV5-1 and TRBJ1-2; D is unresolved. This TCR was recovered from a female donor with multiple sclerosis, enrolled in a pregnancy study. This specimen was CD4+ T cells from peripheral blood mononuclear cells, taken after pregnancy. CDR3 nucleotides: TGCGCCAGCAGCTTAGAGGGCTATGGCTACACCTTC. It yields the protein CASSLEGYGYTF.